This T cell receptor (beta chain) came from a study of PD-1 blockade in classical Hodgkin lymphoma. Study details: Patients received nivolumab 3 mg/kg intravenously every 2 weeks.

Clones were sequenced by immunoSEQ multiplex PCR, and TCRdb holds only the in-frame ones, with some missing. Of 20,000 to 25,000 clones in the sample, 72% were seen once. Time point specified: cycle 4 day 1 (C4D1), after 6 weeks of nivolumab. Every patient relapsed after autologous stem cell transplantation, and brentuximab vedotin exposure varied. Out of thawed PBMCs, magnetic negative selection purified CD4+ T cells. The CDR3 runs 12 residues. With 2 bases removed from V and 10 bases from J, the gap between germline ends came to 6 bases. The germline gives CDR1 KGHSH, CDR2 LQKENI. As regards this clone: Its specificity is not known.

Study conclusions and caveats: In CD4+ cells, TCR diversity went up significantly by C4D1, but in CD8+ cells it did not. Prior therapy or disease activity may underlie the repertoire differences, whose causes remain undefined. Relative to healthy donors, newly diagnosed patients reportedly had lower baseline TCR diversity, which was reported as lower still in relapsed/refractory patients.

The source material was CD4+ T cells from blood, sampled before the fourth cycle of nivolumab. This chain uses TRBV18 with TRBJ1-6; D remains unclear. This clonotype was obtained from a human donor with classical Hodgkin lymphoma. The CDR3 sequence is CASSPSLSPLHF. CDR3 DNA: TGTGCCAGCTCACCATCTCTATCACCCCTCCACTTT. Full variable domain (outside the CDR3, taken from reference TRBV18 and TRBJ1-6): NAGVMQNPRHLVRRRGQEARLRCSPMKGHSHVYWYRQLPEEGLKFMVYLQKENIIDESGMPKERFSAEFPKEGPSILRIQQVVRGDSAAYFCASSPSLSPLHFGNGTRLTVT.